The source of this T cell receptor (beta chain) is a study of beta chain features in type 1 diabetes. Expressed TCRB transcripts were sequenced after all isolated RNA was converted to cDNA. Clones were sequenced by immunoSEQ multiplex PCR, and TCRdb holds only the in-frame ones, with some missing. This table holds hundreds of thousands of clones, approximately 10% found once. Trimming stripped 5 bases from V and 2 bases from J, with 4 bases between. Germline V CDR1 and CDR2: SNHLY, FYNNEI. The CDR3 length is 11 residues. The chain uses TRBV2 and TRBJ2-7; unclear D gene. This receptor was identified in a woman under 30 in good health. Sequenced input: naive CD4+ T cells from blood. In DNA form, the CDR3 reads TGTGCCAGCAGTCTAGCCTACGAGCAGTACTTC. Protein: CASSLAYEQYF.